The entry below describes one TCR beta chain. The antigen this receptor binds is unknown. The record has no base qualities; no much larger clone is one base away. This sample was taken from a study of radiotherapy plus CTLA-4 blockade in lung cancer (dated by TCRdb to 2017 to 2018). About the full investigation: Objective responses occurred in approximately 17% of enrolled patients, and around 29% achieved disease control. Paper-wide results and their limitations: After treatment with radiotherapy and ipilimumab, TCR clones that came from tumors expanded in the peripheral blood. Increased serum interferon-beta after radiation, together with early dynamic changes in blood T cell clones, were reported to be the strongest predictors of response.

Between the V and J ends, shortened by 5 bases and 4 bases respectively, the junction contains 8 bases. The CDR3 contains 13 residues, cysteine and phenylalanine counted. The kept DNA is CDR3 alone, 39 bases in frame from the first base. CDR1 and CDR2, looked up from the germline V gene, are SGHAT and FQNNGV. In this study, focal radiation therapy paired with CTLA-4 blockade (ipilimumab) was tested in patients who had chemo-refractory metastatic non-small-cell lung cancer. Receptor libraries were prepared by the immunoSEQ multiplex PCR assay. What TCRdb holds here is the immuneACCESS table cut down to in-frame rearrangements. Part of the clones is not present; checked against another copy, under half of the missing clones reflect an unresolved V gene, and the others are unexplained. The sample table holds 81,000 or so clones, of which about 83% were seen once. Of the sample, 13% to 15% is held by the ten largest clones.

Sequenced here: peripheral blood, sampled from a patient treated with radiotherapy plus ipilimumab. Here the chain combines TRBV11-2 and TRBJ2-2; TRBD1 is a weak D gene call, 5 bases matching. This TCR was sampled from a human donor with non-small cell lung cancer that progressed on radiotherapy plus ipilimumab. Here is the DNA: TGTGCCAGCAGCCCAGGGTTCACCGGGGAGCTGTTTTTT. Protein translation: CASSPGFTGELFF.